The clone carrying this T cell receptor beta chain was observed a handful of times. Between the trimmed V and J ends, which lost 3 bases and 10 bases, there was a span of 13 bases. Germline loops: CDR1 MGHDK, CDR2 SYGVNS. This CDR3 comprises 12 residues. These data belong to a study of blood T cell repertoires in COVID-19. Across the study: Sites across the United States, Italy and Spain contributed samples from acute and convalescent COVID-19. The analysed material was cDNA or gDNA that came from T cells, B-cell-depleted T cells, or PBMCs.

Original methodology: Estimation of nucleated cell counts was performed using reference gene primer amplification. This table comes from immunoSEQ multiplex PCR, and its TCRdb copy is limited to in-frame clones, with some not included. For V, J and clone size, that table is used; D and trimming come from the DNA. The sample lists approximately 15,000 clones, around 90% occurring once. The rearrangement links TRBV25-1 to TRBJ2-7; possibly TRBD2 for D (5 bases). This clonotype was obtained from a man in his fifties or sixties with active COVID-19. The material sequenced was peripheral blood. This CDR3 reads CASSDIGTRQYF. Written as DNA, the CDR3 is TGTGCCAGCAGTGATATCGGAACTAGACAGTACTTC.